This T cell receptor (beta chain) was captured in a study of Graves' ophthalmopathy and Graves' hyperthyroidism. Orbital computed tomography and thyroid ultrasound, along with TRAb, serum thyroxine and clinical symptoms, underpinned diagnosis. The study amplified TCR beta CDR3 regions using RNA transcripts. Following a first-round RT-PCR that used HTBI primers, a second-round multiplex PCR was carried out. TCRdb used MiXCR to reprocess the multiplex PCR reads, holding one entry per CDR3 protein. The sample carries approximately 1.2 million distinct CDR3 sequences, less than 45% recorded once. Findings and caveats of the study: Ophthalmopathy progression predictions by the model showed about 75% specificity and 70.59% sensitivity.

In regard to this clonotype: Its antigen is currently unknown.

The sequenced material came from peripheral blood or thyroid tissue (not recorded which). This receptor was identified in an adult man with Graves' hyperthyroidism.

The CDR3 sequence is CASSLFGADSNQPQHF. Written as DNA, the CDR3 is TGTGCCAGCAGTTTATTCGGGGCGGATAGCAATCAGCCCCAGCATTTT. V is TRBV9 and J is TRBJ1-5; D may be TRBD1 (5 bases). The length of the CDR3 is 16 residues. V lost 5 bases to trimming and J lost 0 bases, with 15 bases between them. Germline CDR1 and CDR2: SGDLS and YYNGEE.